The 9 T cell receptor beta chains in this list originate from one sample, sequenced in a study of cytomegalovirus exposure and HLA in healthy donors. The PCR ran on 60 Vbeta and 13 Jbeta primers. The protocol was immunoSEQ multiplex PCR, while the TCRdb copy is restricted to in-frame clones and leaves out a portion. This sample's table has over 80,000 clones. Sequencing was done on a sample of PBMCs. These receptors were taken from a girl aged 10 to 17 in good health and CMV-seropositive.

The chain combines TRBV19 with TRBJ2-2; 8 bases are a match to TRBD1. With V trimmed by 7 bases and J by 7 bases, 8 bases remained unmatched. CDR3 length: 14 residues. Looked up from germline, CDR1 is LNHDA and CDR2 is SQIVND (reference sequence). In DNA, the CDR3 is TGTGCCAGTACCCAGGGGGCCGGTGGCGGGGAGCTGTTTTTT. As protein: CASTQGAGGGELFF.

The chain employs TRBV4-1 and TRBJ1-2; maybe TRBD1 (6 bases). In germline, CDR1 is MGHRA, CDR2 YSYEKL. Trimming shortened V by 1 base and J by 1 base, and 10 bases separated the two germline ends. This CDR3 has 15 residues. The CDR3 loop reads CASSQVHRDNYGYTF. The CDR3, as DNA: TGCGCCAGCAGCCAAGTTCACAGGGATAACTATGGCTACACCTTC.

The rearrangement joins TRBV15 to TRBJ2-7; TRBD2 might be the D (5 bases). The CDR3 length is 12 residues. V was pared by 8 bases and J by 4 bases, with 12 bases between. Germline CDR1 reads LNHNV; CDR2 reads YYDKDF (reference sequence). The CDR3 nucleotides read TGTGCCACCCAAGGGAGCGGATACGAGCAGTACTTC. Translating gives CATQGSGYEQYF.

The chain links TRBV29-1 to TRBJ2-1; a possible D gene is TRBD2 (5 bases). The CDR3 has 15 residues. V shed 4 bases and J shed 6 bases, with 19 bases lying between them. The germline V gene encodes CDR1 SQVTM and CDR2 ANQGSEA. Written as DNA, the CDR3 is TGCAGCGTTGCCTCGGACTTTGGCTCGGGCAATGAGCAGTTCTTC. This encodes CSVASDFGSGNEQFF.

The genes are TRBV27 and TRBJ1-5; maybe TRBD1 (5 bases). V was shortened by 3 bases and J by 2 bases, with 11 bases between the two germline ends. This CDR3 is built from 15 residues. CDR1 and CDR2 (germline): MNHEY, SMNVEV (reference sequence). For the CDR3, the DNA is TGTGCCAGCAGTTTGCTGGGGGGGGGCAATCAGCCCCAGCATTTT. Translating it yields CASSLLGGGNQPQHF.

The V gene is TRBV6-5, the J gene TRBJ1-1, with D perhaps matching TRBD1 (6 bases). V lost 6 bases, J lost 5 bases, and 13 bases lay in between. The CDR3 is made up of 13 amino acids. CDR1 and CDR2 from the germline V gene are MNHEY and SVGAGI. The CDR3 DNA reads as TGTGCCAGCAGGACAGGACTTGGAACTGAAGCTTTCTTT. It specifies CASRTGLGTEAFF.

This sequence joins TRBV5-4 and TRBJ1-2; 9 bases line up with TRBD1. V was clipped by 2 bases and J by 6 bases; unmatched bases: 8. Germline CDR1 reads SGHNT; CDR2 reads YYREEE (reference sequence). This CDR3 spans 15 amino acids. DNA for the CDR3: TGTGCCAGCAGCTTAGGAACCCGGGACAGGGATGGCTACACCTTC. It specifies CASSLGTRDRDGYTF.

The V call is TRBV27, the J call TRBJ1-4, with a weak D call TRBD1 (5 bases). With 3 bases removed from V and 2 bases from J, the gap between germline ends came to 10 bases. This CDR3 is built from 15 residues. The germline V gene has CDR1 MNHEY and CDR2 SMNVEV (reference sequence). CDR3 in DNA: TGTGCCAGCAGTTTTAGGAGACAGACTAATGAAAAACTGTTTTTT. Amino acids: CASSFRRQTNEKLFF.

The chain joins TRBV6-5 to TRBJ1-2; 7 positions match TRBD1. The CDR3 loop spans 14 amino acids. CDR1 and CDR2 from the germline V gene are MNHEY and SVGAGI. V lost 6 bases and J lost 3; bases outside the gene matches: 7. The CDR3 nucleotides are TGTGCCAGCAGGACAGGGTTCGGGCACTATGGCTACACCTTC. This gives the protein CASRTGFGHYGYTF.